Following are 14 T cell receptor beta chains from one sample sequenced in a study of T cell repertoires in cytomegalovirus infection. No cognate antigen is known for these TCRs. One entry per CDR3 protein results from TCRdb running MiXCR on the reads. This table holds 40,000 to 60,000 distinct CDR3 sequences, 20% to 25% found once. This sample comprised CD8+ T cells from cultured PBMCs, obtained from culture after CMV antigen stimulation. The receptors here all came from a human donor in good health (CMV status not recorded). Some clones in this sample may be carry-over from other donors' samples.

The rearrangement links TRBV7-2 to TRBJ2-4; the match to TRBD1 covers 7 bases. CDR3 length: 13 amino acids. Trimming took 6 bases from V and 9 from J; bases not matched to a gene: 8. Germline assignment: CDR1 SGHTA and CDR2 FQGNSA. CDR3 amino acids: CASRTTGDSIQYF. Written as DNA, the CDR3 is TGTGCCAGCAGAACAACAGGGGATAGCATTCAGTACTTC.

The genes are TRBV12-3 or TRBV12-4 and TRBJ2-1, with 9 bases that match TRBD2. Germline trimming cut 6 bases from V and 9 bases from J; bases unmatched to any gene: 15. The CDR3 length is 16 residues. The CDR3 nucleotides are TGTGCCAGCAGGGGATACACTAGCGGGCGCGGGAGTGAGCAGTTCTTC. This translates into CASRGYTSGRGSEQFF.

This chain joins TRBV7-2 and TRBJ2-7; D possibly corresponds to TRBD1 (6 bases). V dropped 3 bases and J dropped 4 bases, with 16 bases sitting between them. CDR1 and CDR2 (germline): SGHTA, FQGNSA. This CDR3 has 15 amino acids. CDR3 sequence: CASSLRDTGFYEQYF. Written as DNA, the CDR3 is TGTGCCAGCAGCTTGAGGGACACGGGATTTTACGAGCAGTACTTC.

V and J are TRBV27 and TRBJ2-5; 7 bases fit TRBD1. Trimming took 8 bases from V and 5 from J; bases not matched to a gene: 11. Germline loops: CDR1 MNHEY, CDR2 SMNVEV (reference sequence). CDR3 length: 14 residues. In DNA form, the CDR3 reads TGTGCCAGCGGACCAACAGGGGCTGGGGAGACCCAGTACTTC. Its protein is CASGPTGAGETQYF.

The rearrangement uses TRBV7-8 and TRBJ2-1; the D is unclear. CDR1 is SGHVS, CDR2 FQNEAQ, per germline. The CDR3 runs 13 residues. V was cut by 1 base and J by 6 bases, with 7 bases left in between. CDR3 sequence (DNA): TGTGCCAGCAGCTTAGGGAGATTCAATGAGCAGTTCTTC. It codes for CASSLGRFNEQFF.

This clonotype was counted only a few times. V is TRBV6-2 or TRBV6-3 and J is TRBJ2-1, with a tentative D call TRBD2 (6 bases). The CDR3 has 15 residues. Between the trimmed V and J ends, which lost 11 bases and 3 bases, there was a span of 20 bases. The germline CDR1 and CDR2 sequences are MNHEY and SVGEGT. The CDR3 loop is CAVSSREPFYNEQFF. As DNA, the CDR3 is TGTGCCGTCTCGTCCCGGGAGCCTTTCTACAATGAGCAGTTCTTC.

This clonotype was picked up a small number of times. The junction differs from germline at one of its ends, possibly a read error. The chain has TRBV4-1 and TRBJ2-7, with 7 nucleotides matching TRBD2. This CDR3 is 15 amino acids long. Germline V gene sequence: CDR1 MGHRA, CDR2 YSYEKL. The CDR3 sequence: CASKPNAGVSYEQYF. CDR3 sequence (DNA): TGTGCCAGCAAACCCAATGCGGGAGTCTCCTACGAGCAGTACTTC.

The genes are TRBV27 and TRBJ1-6, with D tentatively TRBD1 (5 bases). CDR3 size: 17 residues. The V and J ends lost 1 base and 6 bases respectively, with 16 bases between them. The germline V gene has CDR1 MNHEY and CDR2 SMNVEV (reference sequence). As DNA, the CDR3 is TGTGCCAGCAGTTTATATAATTTCCGGGACGGTAATTCACCCCTCCACTTT. Translation gives CASSLYNFRDGNSPLHF.

This clonotype was seen a few times. The chain links TRBV6-5 to TRBJ1-2, with 11 bases fitting TRBD1. The CDR3 spans 16 residues. The germline V gene has CDR1 MNHEY and CDR2 SVGAGI. J gave up 4 bases and V 5 bases, and 9 bases lay outside the gene matches. CDR3 nucleotide sequence: TGTGCCAGCAGTCACCACCGGGACAGGGGGAGCTATGGCTACACCTTC. Translated: CASSHHRDRGSYGYTF.

The table lists this clonotype with many counts. The chain joins TRBV7-2 to TRBJ2-1; TRBD2 matches at 12 bases. The CDR3 runs to 16 residues. CDR1 SGHTA and CDR2 FQGNSA come from the germline V gene. The J segment lost 8 bases and the V segment lost 5 bases, leaving 10 bases of the junction unmatched. The CDR3 nucleotides are TGTGCCAGCAGCCCTCAGACTAGCGGGAGAGGGCATGAGCAGTTCTTC. This sequence encodes CASSPQTSGRGHEQFF.

This clonotype was recorded at least ten times. CDR3 DNA sequence: TGTGCCAGCAGTGGAACAGGGCGGAGGTACGAGCAGTACTTC. It codes for CASSGTGRRYEQYF. This rearrangement joins TRBV2 to TRBJ2-7; possible D gene TRBD1, 6 bases. The CDR3 is 14 residues long. Trimming pared 4 bases from V and 4 bases from J, leaving 14 bases between. Germline V lookup: CDR1 SNHLY, CDR2 FYNNEI.

This clonotype was counted only a few times. The chain recombines TRBV7-6 with TRBJ1-5; D gene uncertain. The CDR3 length is 13 residues. Germline V lookup: CDR1 SGHVS, CDR2 FNYEAQ. V was clipped by 1 base and J by 3 bases, with 4 bases between them. The chain's CDR3 is CASSLDPNQPQHF. The CDR3 DNA reads TGTGCCAGCAGCTTAGATCCCAATCAGCCCCAGCATTTT.

The rearrangement uses TRBV25-1 and TRBJ2-1, with 9 bases matching TRBD2. Germline V gives CDR1 MGHDK, CDR2 SYGVNS. This CDR3 spans 15 amino acids. The J segment lost 5 bases and the V segment lost 3 bases, leaving 5 bases of the junction unmatched. CDR3 in DNA: TGTGCCAGCAGTGAGAGGAGCGGGGGGCACAATGAGCAGTTCTTC. As protein: CASSERSGGHNEQFF.

V usage is TRBV29-1 and J usage is TRBJ1-1; D is unclear. This CDR3 spans 11 amino acids. In germline, CDR1 is SQVTM, CDR2 ANQGSEA. V shed 5 bases and J shed 3 bases, with 7 bases lying between them. The CDR3 nucleotides are TGCAGCGTTCTTGAGTACACTGAAGCTTTCTTT. Translation gives CSVLEYTEAFF. The whole variable domain, remainder taken from reference TRBV29-1 and TRBJ1-1, is SAVISQKPSRDICQRGTSLTIQCQVDSQVTMMFWYRQQPGQSLTLIATANQGSEATYESGFVIDKFPISRPNLTFSTLTVSNMSPEDSSIYLCSVLEYTEAFFGQGTRLTVV.